The source of this TCR beta chain is a study of Ad26.COV2.S vaccination and SARS-CoV-2 variants. Across the whole study: Of the COV1001 trial arms, the Ad26.COV2.S arm included the donor.

Treatment here: roughly 18 received Ad26.COV2.S at low or high dose, single or two shots; 5 received placebo; per-sample allocation not given. The investigators took samples on day 63 after the first vaccine or placebo injection. Wuhan-strain SARS-CoV-2 spike was expressed by the Ad26 vector that made up the vaccine. The CDR3 contains 17 residues. Germline lookup yields CDR1 LGHDT and CDR2 YNNKEL (reference sequence). Between the trimmed V and J ends, which lost 4 bases and 1 base, there was a span of 19 bases. The protocol was immunoSEQ multiplex PCR, while the TCRdb copy is restricted to in-frame clones and leaves out a portion. The sample lists roughly 400,000 clones, about 88% seen once, with 1.9% in the top ten.

This receptor was taken from a person between 18 and 65 years old who received the Ad26.COV2.S COVID-19 vaccine or a placebo. The sequences come from peripheral blood, collected in a trial of Ad26.COV2.S vaccine versus placebo. This chain connects TRBV3-1 (or the pseudogene TRBV3-2) to TRBJ2-5; D is perhaps TRBD2 (7 bases). CDR3 DNA: TGTGCCAGCAGCCCGTCCTGGGGGCGGGGGACCCAAGAGACCCAGTACTTC. Translation: CASSPSWGRGTQETQYF.